The rows below give T cell receptor beta chains drawn from one sample of a study of blood T cell repertoires in COVID-19. The repertoire was sequenced with immunoSEQ multiplex PCR; TCRdb's copy has only in-frame clones and lacks some. The repertoire consists of over 250,000 clones, with 75% to 90% occurring once and the leading ten covering roughly 14%. Sequenced: peripheral blood. The receptor source for this set is an older woman with COVID-19, enrolled during active disease. Both conserved end residues are part of each CDR3. The D gene is left open where the match is weak. Clone size is stated in some rows and not others, as once, few, many or a class when expanded.

clone size | J gene | V gene | D gene | CDR3 protein | CDR3 DNA
- | TRBJ2-1 | TRBV2 | - | CASVRVGGSYNEQFF | TGTGCCAGCGTGAGGGTGGGGGGTTCCTACAATGAGCAGTTCTTC
- | TRBJ2-4 | TRBV27 | - | CASNSGDGIQYF | TGTGCCAGCAACTCAGGGGACGGAATTCAGTACTTC
- | TRBJ1-2 | TRBV7-9 | - | CASSLPGNYGYTF | TGTGCCAGCAGCTTACCCGGGAACTATGGCTACACCTTC
once | TRBJ1-2 | TRBV7-2 | - | CASSLGPLKRDGYTF | TGTGCCAGCAGCTTAGGTCCACTCAAAAGAGATGGCTACACCTTC
once | TRBJ1-2 | TRBV6-5 | - | CASSLSGGSYGYTF | TGTGCCAGCAGCCTTTCGGGAGGGAGCTATGGCTACACCTTC
- | TRBJ2-4 | TRBV3-1/TRBV3-2 | TRBD2 | CASSQGGGKNIQYF | TGTGCCAGCAGCCAAGGGGGGGGAAAAAACATTCAGTACTTC
- | TRBJ2-3 | TRBV10-3 | TRBD2 | CAISVGLAGTDTQYF | TGTGCCATCAGTGTGGGACTAGCGGGCACAGATACGCAGTATTTT
few | TRBJ2-1 | TRBV5-6 | TRBD1 | CASSWTTGGGEQFF | TGTGCCAGCAGCTGGACAACAGGGGGCGGTGAGCAGTTCTTC
- | TRBJ1-2 | TRBV10-2 | - | CASSGLQSVNYGYTF | TGCGCCAGCAGTGGATTACAATCTGTTAACTATGGCTACACCTTC
- | TRBJ2-2 | TRBV10-3 | - | CAQTRNTGELFF | TGTGCCCAAACAAGGAACACCGGGGAGCTGTTTTTT
once | TRBJ1-1 | TRBV7-2 | TRBD1 | CASSFDRVYTEAFF | TGTGCCAGCAGCTTCGACAGGGTGTACACTGAAGCTTTCTTT
few | TRBJ1-6 | TRBV4-3 | TRBD1 | CASSRDRGGNSPLHF | TGCGCCAGCAGCCGGGACAGGGGAGGTAATTCACCCCTCCACTTT
- | TRBJ2-3 | TRBV7-9 | TRBD2 | CASSPIGGGPDTQYF | TGTGCCAGCAGCCCAATAGGCGGGGGGCCAGATACGCAGTATTTT
- | TRBJ2-3 | TRBV9 | TRBD1 | CASSLTGVPTLDTQYF | TGTGCCAGCAGCCTCACAGGGGTACCGACCCTAGATACGCAGTATTTT
few | TRBJ1-1 | TRBV7-2 | TRBD1 | CASSLAGQYTEAFF | TGTGCCAGCAGCTTAGCGGGACAGTACACTGAAGCTTTCTTT
- | TRBJ1-2 | TRBV4-3 | - | CASSPNLGLDGYTF | TGCGCCAGCAGCCCTAACCTTGGGCTCGACGGCTACACCTTC
- | TRBJ2-7 | TRBV10-2 | TRBD1 | CASSWDRGYEQYF | TGCGCCAGCAGTTGGGACAGGGGGTACGAGCAGTACTTC
- | TRBJ1-4 | TRBV5-6 | - | CASSRSSGLDEKLFF | TGTGCCAGCAGCCGGTCGTCCGGACTGGATGAAAAACTGTTTTTT
- | TRBJ2-5 | TRBV6-5 | TRBD2 | CASNQAGGLIETQYF | TGTGCCAGCAACCAAGCGGGGGGGCTGATTGAGACCCAGTACTTC
- | TRBJ1-5 | TRBV5-6 | - | CASSLGAGRQPQHF | TGTGCCAGCAGCTTGGGGGCAGGTAGGCAGCCCCAGCATTTT
once | TRBJ2-3 | TRBV3-1/TRBV3-2 | - | CASSQAGAGTDTQYF | TGTGCCAGCAGCCAAGCAGGAGCGGGCACAGATACGCAGTATTTT
- | TRBJ2-7 | TRBV2 | - | CASSGQSYEQYF | TGTGCCAGCAGTGGGCAGTCCTACGAGCAGTACTTC
once | TRBJ1-5 | TRBV19 | - | CASSIMWAPNQPQHF | TGTGCCAGTAGTATAATGTGGGCACCCAATCAGCCCCAGCATTTT
- | TRBJ2-1 | TRBV5-1 | - | CASSFYGGRQFF | TGCGCCAGCAGCTTCTACGGGGGACGACAGTTCTTC
once | TRBJ2-5 | TRBV7-2 | - | CASSLVWASPQETQYF | TGTGCCAGCAGCTTAGTTTGGGCAAGCCCCCAAGAGACCCAGTACTTC
- | TRBJ1-3 | TRBV19 | - | CASSQTRGNTIYF | TGTGCCAGTAGTCAAACGAGGGGAAACACCATATATTTT
- | TRBJ1-5 | TRBV2 | - | CASSEAHRGADQPQHF | TGTGCCAGCAGTGAAGCGCATAGGGGCGCCGATCAGCCCCAGCATTTT
- | TRBJ2-7 | TRBV5-1 | TRBD1 | CASSSGQDYEQYF | TGCGCCAGCAGCTCGGGACAGGACTACGAGCAGTACTTC
few | TRBJ1-4 | TRBV4-1 | TRBD1 | CASTPQLGTGGGEKLFF | TGCGCCAGCACCCCCCAGTTGGGGACAGGGGGCGGTGAAAAACTGTTTTTT
- | TRBJ2-7 | TRBV2 | TRBD1 | CASSPGTAKEQYF | TGTGCCAGCTCCCCCGGGACAGCAAAAGAGCAGTACTTC
- | TRBJ1-1 | TRBV6-6 | - | CASTHGGGTEAFF | TGTGCCAGCACTCATGGGGGGGGGACTGAAGCTTTCTTT
- | TRBJ2-5 | TRBV5-8 | - | CASSLYSAGRGETQYF | TGTGCCAGCAGCTTGTATTCGGCTGGACGGGGAGAGACCCAGTACTTC
- | TRBJ2-5 | TRBV19 | TRBD2 | CASSMGSSGEETQYF | TGTGCCAGTAGTATGGGGTCCAGCGGGGAAGAGACCCAGTACTTC
- | TRBJ2-3 | TRBV9 | - | CASSPDRLTDTQYF | TGTGCCAGCAGCCCCGACAGGCTCACAGATACGCAGTATTTT
- | TRBJ1-2 | TRBV7-9 | - | CASSFESGFANYGYTF | TGTGCCAGCAGCTTCGAGTCAGGGTTCGCTAACTATGGCTACACCTTC
- | TRBJ2-7 | TRBV5-6 | TRBD2 | CASSWTSGSYEQYF | TGTGCCAGCAGCTGGACTAGCGGTTCCTACGAGCAGTACTTC
once | TRBJ2-7 | TRBV5-1 | TRBD1 | CASSLEGRGLGEQYF | TGCGCCAGCAGCTTGGAGGGCAGGGGGCTAGGCGAGCAGTACTTC
- | TRBJ2-3 | TRBV3-1/TRBV3-2 | TRBD2 | CASSQDPSGGIADTQYF | TGTGCCAGCAGCCAGGATCCTAGCGGGGGGATAGCAGATACGCAGTATTTT
- | TRBJ2-3 | TRBV7-9 | TRBD2 | CASSLAGGKSKGTDTQYF | TGTGCCAGCAGCTTAGCGGGGGGGAAGTCTAAGGGCACAGATACGCAGTATTTT
- | TRBJ2-3 | TRBV24-1 | - | CATSDLWGHTQYF | TGTGCCACCAGTGATTTATGGGGCCATACGCAGTATTTT
- | TRBJ2-3 | TRBV10-1 | TRBD2 | CASSGGGATDTQYF | TGCGCCAGCAGCGGCGGGGGGGCCACAGATACGCAGTATTTT
- | TRBJ2-7 | TRBV11-2 | TRBD2 | CASSNGGAYEQYF | TGTGCCAGCAGCAACGGGGGGGCCTACGAGCAGTACTTC
- | TRBJ2-7 | TRBV2 | TRBD2 | CASSDALAGRYEQYF | TGTGCCAGCAGTGACGCCCTAGCGGGGAGGTACGAGCAGTACTTC
- | TRBJ1-1 | TRBV6-1 | - | CASSETGGSGEAFF | TGTGCCAGCAGTGAAACGGGGGGATCAGGTGAAGCTTTCTTT